Sequencing of this TCR beta chain was carried out in a study of STAT5B mutations in CD4+ large granular lymphocyte leukemia (dated 2022 in TCRdb). As for the study more broadly: Among healthy controls, the CDR3 'QG' motif was associated with a particular HLA allele. Flow cytometry performed on FACSCanto II or FACSVerse showed that the purified fractions had more than 95% purity among lymphocytes. The study compared the TCRbeta repertoires of patients with CD4+ T-cell large granular lymphocyte leukemia against the TCRbeta repertoires of healthy blood donors. Broad study findings and their caveats: Main leukemic clonotypes were private to each patient, although around 25% of the main leukemic clonotypes were found at low frequency in the non-leukemic repertoires of other patients. Greater clonality appeared to be present in CD4-sorted patient repertoires than in healthy CD4+ repertoires, and the difference was retained after the putative leukemic clones were removed. The data were not HLA-matched, and the higher clonality in CD4+ T-LGLL than in CD8+ T-LGLL could be due to the relatively small sample size. Enrichment of TRBV06-family usage was observed among the top patient clones (8/27) relative to healthy controls (2/35).

The healthy control group was made up of roughly 39 blood donors, and the Finnish Red Cross blood service supplied their buffy coats. All TCR-sequenced material derived from peripheral blood: patient blood samples and healthy donor buffy coats. Peripheral blood mononuclear cells were isolated by Ficoll-Hypaque gradient centrifugation. For the healthy controls, CD4+ cells were obtained from buffy coats by magnetic purification. The Gentra Puregene Cell and Tissue kit was used for genomic DNA extraction, and quantification was performed on a Qubit 2.0 fluorometer. From its cysteine to its phenylalanine, the CDR3 spans 13 amino acids. Of all the DNA, just the CDR3 is kept, 39 bases in frame from base 1. V and J are trimmed by 4 bases and 9 bases, and the gene matches miss 6 bases of the junction. From a lookup of the germline V gene, CDR1 and CDR2 are ENHRY and SYGVKD. Remarks on this clone: Its antigen is still unknown. No clone much larger than this one lies a single base away; base qualities are absent.

TCRbeta rearrangements were sequenced from genomic DNA using the immunoSEQ assay at survey resolution. Per the original workflow: In the TCR sequencing data, the lowest productive clonotype frequency that could be detected was 2.59 x 10-5. Analyses included only productive TCRbeta rearrangements, meaning complete and in-frame sequences. The clonality of each sample was calculated as Simpson clonality in the immunoSEQ Analyzer version 3.0. Clones were categorized by frequency as very rare, small, medium, large (1-20%) or hyperexpanded (>20%). Generation probabilities were estimated with OLGA 1.2.3, V-gene circos plots were generated with VDJtools, specificities were searched for in VDJdb, and CDR3 motifs were identified with GLIPH. This immuneACCESS table, as held by TCRdb, lists in-frame sequences with V and J called but not all clones. Of the missing ones, under half trace to an unresolved V gene in checked studies; the others have no known cause. The V and J calls and clone size come from that table; D and trimming were worked out from the DNA. The sample table holds 21,000 or so clones, of which roughly 83% were seen once. 0.42% of the sample is held by the ten biggest clonotypes.

The V and J genes are TRBV10-3 and TRBJ1-3, and 7 bases in between align with TRBD1. Sequencing was done on a sample of CD4+ T cells from blood buffy coats. This sequence originates from a human donor in good health. The CDR3 region reads CAISVQGSGTIYF. The DNA reads as follows: TGTGCCATCAGTGTACAGGGGTCAGGCACCATATATTTT.